This T cell receptor (beta chain) was observed in a study of human CD4 T cells and Enterobacteriaceae (dated by TCRdb to 2019 to 2021). Memory CD4+ T cells, defined as all CD4+ cells other than CD45RA+CCR7+CD95- naive cells, were FACS-sorted on a FACSAria III to a purity of over 98%. Healthy donor blood was obtained from blood donation centers in Switzerland. Positive selection with CD4 and CD14 magnetic microbeads was used to enrich total CD4+ T cells and monocytes. Before sorting, CD8+, CD14+, CD16+, CD56+, CD19+ and CD25-bright cells were excluded. In a couple of blood donors, total memory CD4+ T cells were sequenced directly ex vivo to assess in vivo expansion of bacteria-reactive clonotypes. Ficoll-Paque Plus was used to isolate peripheral blood mononuclear cells from donor blood. Ex vivo total memory CD4+ samples were sequenced at deep level, with detection sensitivity of one cell in 200,000. Genomic DNA was extracted from cell pellets with the QIAamp DNA Micro Kit, and its quantity and purity were checked by spectrophotometry. The immunoSEQ multiplex PCR assay was used to amplify TCR Vbeta CDR3 regions. The amplicons were sequenced on the Illumina HiSeq platform. Retrieved sequences were 87 nucleotides long and contained the CDR3 region. Per the original workflow: A clonotype was defined as a unique productive TCR Vbeta nucleotide sequence and was quantified by productive template frequency from ImmunoSEQ Analyzer V3.0. A threshold at the top 5th percentile of each frequency-ranked repertoire was used to define expanded clonotypes. The R package fossil was used to compute repertoire overlap as Chao-Jaccard, and the R package MASS was used to visualize the overlap by nonmetric multidimensional scaling. Here the immuneACCESS table is served through TCRdb, limited to in-frame sequences with V and J called. Missing clones are a known gap in these copies; in checked studies unresolved V genes cover under half, and the rest lacks a known reason. V, J and clone size derive from that table, while D and trimming were established from the DNA sequence. In all, the sample holds fewer than 35,000 clones, and approximately 80% of those were seen once. The ten largest clones represent roughly 0.96% of the sample.

Broad study findings and their caveats: Ex vivo, broadly cross-reactive clonotypes were observed to appear more expanded than specific clonotypes, with 11 of 19 and 21 of 34 being found within the top 5%. The reactivity of ex vivo clonotypes was inferred solely through the matching of nucleotide sequences to CFSE-low cultures from the same donors.

On this clone: Which antigen it targets is not known. Nothing much larger sits one base from this clone, and base qualities are not available.

Counted from cysteine to phenylalanine, this CDR3 has 15 amino acids. The sequence is cut down to CDR3 DNA, 45 bases in frame from base 1. The germline V gene (reference sequence) provides CDR1 WNHNN and CDR2 SYGVQD. Trimming leaves V shorter by 2 bases and J shorter by 6 bases, with the junction holding 4 bases beyond the gene matches. The sample taken for sequencing was memory CD4+ T cells from blood. The cell subset or site label, as the study defines it: total memory CD4 T cells sorted directly ex vivo, unstimulated. The chain couples TRBV10-1 to TRBJ2-1, with 10 bases aligning to TRBD2. The sequence was obtained from a human donor in good health. The DNA is TGCGCCAGCAGTGAGAATAGCGGGGGGTCCAATGAGCAGTTCTTC. Translated, it gives CASSENSGGSNEQFF.